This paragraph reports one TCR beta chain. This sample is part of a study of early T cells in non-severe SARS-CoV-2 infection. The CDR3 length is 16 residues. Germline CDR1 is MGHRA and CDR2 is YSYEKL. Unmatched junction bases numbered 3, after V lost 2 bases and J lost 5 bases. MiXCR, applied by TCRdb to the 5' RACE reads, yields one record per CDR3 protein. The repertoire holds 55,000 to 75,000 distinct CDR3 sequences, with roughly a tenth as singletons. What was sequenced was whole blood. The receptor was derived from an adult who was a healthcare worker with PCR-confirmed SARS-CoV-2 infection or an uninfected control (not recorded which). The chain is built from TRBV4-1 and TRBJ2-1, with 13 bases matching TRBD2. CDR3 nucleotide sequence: TGCGCCAGCAGCCAACTTGGACTAGCGGGGGACAATGAGCAGTTCTTC. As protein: CASSQLGLAGDNEQFF.